The 14 T cell receptor beta chains below come from one sample, sequenced in a study of long-term antiretroviral therapy in people with HIV. Run at survey level, the immunoSEQ assay was version v3.0. Measured with immunoSEQ multiplex PCR; TCRdb has only the in-frame clones, and not every one. The sample records about 25,000 clones, approximately 93% being singletons. This sample comprised unsorted PBMCs, obtained 7.6 years after starting antiretroviral therapy. The receptors derive from a woman in her forties with HIV.

V gene TRBV9 combines with J gene TRBJ2-7, with D perhaps being TRBD1 or TRBD2 (5 bases each). Germline values: CDR1 SGDLS, CDR2 YYNGEE. Trimming removed 1 base at V and 0 bases at J, with 11 bases between. The CDR3 spans 15 residues. In nucleotides, the CDR3 is TGTGCCAGCAGCGTATCCGGGACGGGCTCCTACGAGCAGTACTTC. Translation gives CASSVSGTGSYEQYF.

This sequence joins TRBV19 and TRBJ2-7; 8 positions agree with TRBD1. The trim removed 3 bases at V and 5 bases at J, leaving 6 bases unmatched. The CDR3 loop spans 14 amino acids. Germline V CDR1 and CDR2: LNHDA, SQIVND (reference sequence). The CDR3 region is CASSIYAGGDEQYF. The CDR3 DNA reads as TGTGCCAGTAGTATTTACGCAGGGGGCGACGAGCAGTACTTC.

CDR3 sequence: CASSLDPPGISGELFF. Written as DNA, the CDR3 is TGTGCCAGCAGCTTAGACCCACCGGGGATTTCTGGGGAGCTGTTTTTT. The V call is TRBV7-8, the J call TRBJ2-2; TRBD2 is a possible D gene (5 bases). The CDR3 runs 16 residues. The germline CDR1 and CDR2 sequences are SGHVS and FQNEAQ. Trimming shortened V by 1 base and J by 8 bases, and 17 bases separated the two germline ends.

DNA of the CDR3: TGTGCCAGCAGTAATAGCGGGGGGTCAGCCGGGGAGCTGTTTTTT. Its protein is CASSNSGGSAGELFF. The chain uses TRBV7-6 and TRBJ2-2; 10 bases agree with TRBD2. The germline V gene encodes CDR1 SGHVS and CDR2 FNYEAQ. This CDR3 spans 15 amino acids. The V segment lost 6 bases and the J segment 6 bases; nucleotides outside the gene matches: 7.

This chain links TRBV19 with TRBJ1-3; TRBD1 is a possible D gene (5 bases). Per the germline V gene, CDR1 is LNHDA and CDR2 is SQIVND (reference sequence). This CDR3 has 18 residues. V lost 3 bases, J lost 0 bases, and 18 bases lay in between. The CDR3 nucleotides read TGTGCCAGTAGTATGGGGCCGGCGAGCCACTTCTCTGGAAACACCATATATTTT. Translating it yields CASSMGPASHFSGNTIYF. The variable domain in full, with the rest retrieved from reference TRBV19 and TRBJ1-3, is DGGITQSPKYLFRKEGQNVTLSCEQNLNHDAMYWYRQDPGQGLRLIYYSQIVNDFQKGDIAEGYSVSREKKESFPLTVTSAQKNPTAFYLCASSMGPASHFSGNTIYFGEGSWLTVV.

This sequence joins TRBV27 and TRBJ2-6; tentatively, D is TRBD1 (5 bases). The V gene's germline CDR1 is MNHEY and CDR2 SMNVEV (reference sequence). The CDR3 is 20 amino acids. The V and J ends lost 5 bases and 4 bases respectively, with 27 bases between them. This chain's CDR3 is CASSRTLGMTVTKGANVLTF. Written as DNA, the CDR3 is TGTGCCAGCAGTCGAACGTTGGGTATGACAGTTACGAAGGGGGCCAACGTCCTGACTTTC.

The V and J genes are TRBV6-5 and TRBJ2-7, with D unclear. CDR1 and CDR2 (germline): MNHEY, SVGAGI. The CDR3 extends over 11 amino acids. The V end lost 5 bases, the J end lost 4 bases, and 6 bases lay between the germline ends. The CDR3 DNA follows: TGTGCCAGCAGTAGATTGTACGAGCAGTACTTC. This gives the protein CASSRLYEQYF.

This chain links TRBV4-1 with TRBJ1-1, with no clear D. Germline V gene data show CDR1 as MGHRA and CDR2 as YSYEKL. The V gene lost 3 bases and the J gene lost 0 bases, with 17 bases spanning the gap. CDR3 length equals 17 residues. CDR3 coding DNA: TGCGCCAGCAGCCAGCCACCCTATGTCGGGATGAACACTGAAGCTTTCTTT. It codes for CASSQPPYVGMNTEAFF.

The gene calls are TRBV4-1 and TRBJ2-5; 7 positions agree with TRBD2. Germline CDR1 reads MGHRA; CDR2 reads YSYEKL. CDR3 length: 16 residues. The trim removed 1 base at V and 2 bases at J, leaving 7 bases unmatched. The DNA of the CDR3 is TGCGCCAGCAGCCAAGTTTACGGGGGGTCGCAAGAGACCCAGTACTTC. It translates to CASSQVYGGSQETQYF.

The rearrangement uses TRBV5-1 and TRBJ1-1; D perhaps matches TRBD1 (5 bases). This CDR3 has 13 residues. The V end was cut by 4 bases, the J end by 1 base, with 8 bases between. Looked up from germline, CDR1 is SGHRS and CDR2 is YFSETQ. The CDR3 region is CASSVGGNTEAFF. DNA of the CDR3: TGCGCCAGCAGCGTCGGGGGGAACACTGAAGCTTTCTTT.

The rearrangement links TRBV4-1 to TRBJ1-1; TRBD1 aligns across 9 bases. The V segment lost 1 base and the J segment 4 bases; nucleotides outside the gene matches: 10. Germline values: CDR1 MGHRA, CDR2 YSYEKL. The CDR3 sequence is 17 residues long. The CDR3 DNA reads as TGCGCCAGCAGCCAAGCGAACCGTGGACAGGGGCCCACTGAAGCTTTCTTT. Protein: CASSQANRGQGPTEAFF.

This sequence joins TRBV2 and TRBJ2-3; 9 nucleotides agree with TRBD2. CDR3 length: 17 residues. Germline V CDR1 and CDR2: SNHLY, FYNNEI. V shed 2 bases and J 5 bases; nucleotides not matched to a gene: 11. CDR3 residues: CASSERGLAGTGDTQYF. The CDR3 DNA follows: TGTGCCAGCAGTGAACGGGGTCTAGCGGGGACCGGAGATACGCAGTATTTT.

V is TRBV7-9 and J is TRBJ2-7, with a weak D call TRBD2 (6 bases). Germline CDR1 reads SEHNR; CDR2 reads FQNEAQ (reference sequence). V gave up 4 bases and J gave up 6 bases, with 16 bases separating them. The CDR3 extends over 14 amino acids. CDR3 in amino acids: CASSSSQGGSEQYF. CDR3 nucleotide sequence: TGTGCCAGCAGCTCCTCCCAGGGAGGAAGCGAGCAGTACTTC.

CDR3 in DNA: TGTGCCAGCTCACCGGGAATTGGAAGCCTAGATAAAGCTTTCTTT. This translates into CASSPGIGSLDKAFF. The chain links TRBV18 to TRBJ1-1; D unresolved. CDR1 KGHSH and CDR2 LQKENI come from the germline V gene. This CDR3 contains 15 residues. V was shortened by 3 bases and J by 9 bases, with 20 bases between the two germline ends.